The present T cell receptor beta chain was sequenced within a study of tumor T cells in aggressive B-cell lymphoma. Measured with immunoSEQ multiplex PCR; TCRdb has only the in-frame clones, and not every one. This sample yields 6,000 to 8,500 clones, of which 82% are seen a single time; 2.5% to 3% belongs to the top ten. This clone was observed a single time. Germline CDR1 reads SGHRS; CDR2 reads YFSETQ. The ends lost 3 bases at V and 5 bases at J; junction bases unmatched: 6. The CDR3 contains 15 residues. Sequencing was done on a sample of tumor tissue. The receptor was isolated from an adult with diffuse large B cell lymphoma. The chain combines TRBV5-1 with TRBJ2-1; 9 positions agree with TRBD2. The CDR3 loop is CASSYGTSRDNEQFF. The CDR3 coding sequence is TGCGCCAGCAGCTACGGGACTAGCAGAGACAATGAGCAGTTCTTC.